The next 11 T cell receptor beta chains were all read from a single sample in a study of T cells in Graves' hyperthyroidism and ophthalmopathy. Amplification of TCR beta CDR3 regions used RNA as the template. When the TCR CDR3 underwent first-round RT-PCR, the HTBI primer set was used. TCRdb re-called the multiplex PCR reads with MiXCR, one entry per CDR3 protein. The sample carries around 540,000 distinct CDR3 sequences, about 45% recorded once. Sequenced material: peripheral blood or thyroid tissue (not recorded which). Receptors originate from a woman between 18 and 29 years old with Graves' hyperthyroidism.

The rearrangement links TRBV24-1 to TRBJ1-2; the D gene is possibly TRBD1 (5 bases). Germline V CDR1 and CDR2: KGHDR, SFDVKD. The CDR3 has 15 amino acids. Trimming pared 4 bases from V and 8 bases from J, leaving 19 bases between. The CDR3: CATSEHDGRGDGYTF. In DNA, the CDR3 is TGTGCCACCAGTGAACACGACGGGAGGGGAGACGGCTACACCTTC.

Only a few counts were recorded for this clonotype. This sequence joins TRBV5-4 and TRBJ2-5; no definite D call. With 4 bases removed from V and 5 bases from J, the gap between germline ends came to 12 bases. From germline, CDR1 is SGHNT and CDR2 YYREEE (reference sequence). CDR3 length: 13 amino acids. Written as DNA, the CDR3 is TGTGCCAGCAGCCTGGATCGGCGTGAGACCCAGTACTTC. This sequence encodes CASSLDRRETQYF.

A word on this clonotype: The CDR3 carries no conserved terminal phenylalanine or tryptophan, so it likely arises from a read error. V and J are TRBV7-3 and TRBJ2-2; D is perhaps TRBD1 (6 bases). The CDR3 loop spans 15 amino acids. Germline V CDR1 and CDR2: SGHTA, FQGTGA. CDR3 sequence reads: CASSHTDRNTGELFL. The CDR3 nucleotides read TGCGCCAGCAGCCACACGGACAGGAACACCGGGGAGCTGTTTCTT.

The CDR3 protein is CASRGFRFGYTF. The CDR3 DNA reads TGTGCCAGCAGGGGATTTCGTTTTGGCTACACCTTC. V gene TRBV2 combines with J gene TRBJ1-2, with D uncertain. The germline V gene encodes CDR1 SNHLY and CDR2 FYNNEI. The V end lost 6 bases, the J end lost 7 bases, and 12 bases lay between the germline ends. The CDR3 totals 12 residues.

V and J are TRBV20-1 and TRBJ2-7; TRBD2 matches at 8 bases. CDR1 is DFQATT and CDR2 is SNEGSKA in the germline V gene (reference sequence). This CDR3 comprises 14 residues. V lost 2 bases, J lost 5 bases, and 8 bases stayed unmatched. CDR3 sequence reads: CSARRAGVVDEQYF. In DNA, the CDR3 is TGCAGTGCTAGAAGAGCGGGAGTAGTCGACGAGCAGTACTTC.

For this clonotype: Since a much larger clone is just one base distant, this may be a read error. The V gene is TRBV7-2, the J gene TRBJ1-2; D is undetermined. Deletions cut 5 bases from V and 4 bases from J, with 11 bases between. CDR3 length equals 13 residues. Germline V gives CDR1 SGHTA, CDR2 FQGNSA. CDR3 loop: CASSPSPGYGYTF. The CDR3 DNA follows: TGTGCCAGCAGCCCAAGCCCAGGCTATGGCTACACCTTC.

This clonotype has more than one count but fewer than ten. The chain employs TRBV7-9 and TRBJ2-7; 7 nucleotides agree with TRBD2. This CDR3 spans 16 amino acids. Germline V gives CDR1 SEHNR, CDR2 FQNEAQ (reference sequence). The V segment lost 5 bases and the J segment 0 bases; nucleotides outside the gene matches: 10. The CDR3 coding sequence is TGTGCCAGCAGCCCCTCCCAAGGCGGGAGCTCCTACGAGCAGTACTTC. Translating it yields CASSPSQGGSSYEQYF.

CDR3 DNA sequence: TGTGCCAGCAGCGGAGGGACAGGGGCGACCTACGAGCAGTACTTC. This sequence encodes CASSGGTGATYEQYF. J is TRBJ2-7 and V is TRBV7-2; 10 bases agree with TRBD1. In germline, CDR1 is SGHTA, CDR2 FQGNSA. This CDR3 comprises 15 residues. V lost 5 bases to trimming and J lost 2 bases; unmatched junction nucleotides: 6.

V gene TRBV12-3 or TRBV12-4 combines with J gene TRBJ1-4; a possible D gene is TRBD1 (6 bases). V was pared by 6 bases and J by 7 bases, with 15 bases between. CDR3 length: 14 amino acids. DNA of the CDR3: TGTGCCAGCAGCCAAGGGGACACTGGTGAAAAACTGTTTTTT. Translated, it gives CASSQGDTGEKLFF.

The genes are TRBV20-1 and TRBJ1-1; possible D gene TRBD1, 5 bases. The germline CDR1 and CDR2 sequences are DFQATT and SNEGSKA (reference sequence). The CDR3 runs 12 residues. V lost 3 bases and J lost 11, with 16 bases in between. The CDR3 spells CSASEGDHGAFF. The CDR3 DNA reads as TGCAGTGCTAGCGAAGGGGACCATGGGGCTTTCTTT.

The gene calls are TRBV7-9 and TRBJ2-7, with unresolved D. Germline values: CDR1 SEHNR, CDR2 FQNEAQ (reference sequence). Trimming removed 6 bases from V and 2 bases from J, with 14 bases in between. The CDR3 length is 14 residues. CDR3: CASSFRSSAYEQYF. The CDR3 DNA is TGTGCCAGCAGTTTTCGATCCTCGGCCTACGAGCAGTACTTC.